This T cell receptor beta chain was sequenced in a study of blood T cells in healthy people across ages. Whole-study results and caveats: Total diversity from one million sequenced T cells was likely underestimated. CMV infection status of these donors was not known. With age, beta diversity per million T cells declined roughly linearly, significantly by 35 to 40. Conclusively comparing naive with antigen-experienced cells was impossible with unsorted PBMCs.

The CDR3 has 17 amino acids. Losses at the gene ends were 3 bases for V and 8 bases for J; bases not matched to a gene: 13. Through a sample-barcoded 5' primer and a J-beta primer mix, a second PCR was run for roughly 7 to 12 cycles. Via MiXCR, TCRdb re-called the 5' RACE reads, giving one row per CDR3 protein. Here the sample spans 900,000 to 950,000 distinct CDR3 sequences, 25% to 35% being singletons. This clonotype came up a few times. Its antigen is still unknown. The sample also formed part of further work on T cells of mothers and their children.

This clonotype was obtained from a woman aged 40 to 55 in good health. V gene TRBV12-3 or TRBV12-4 combines with J gene TRBJ1-6; the match to TRBD1 covers 7 bases. The sample comprised blood. The CDR3 DNA sequence: TGTGCCAGCAGTTTCGATGGTCGACAGGGTAGGGATTCACCCCTCCACTTT. Encoded protein: CASSFDGRQGRDSPLHF.